The clone carrying this TCR beta chain was recorded a few times. What it recognizes is unknown. This sample is part of a study of long-term antiretroviral therapy in people with HIV. Points from the study as a whole: ART was followed by higher diversity that remained below transplant donor controls. No data on ART adherence, viral resistance or therapy changes. CDR3 lengths in HIV samples spanned a narrower range than controls.

Survey level was the resolution at which the v3.0 immunoSEQ assay ran. Per-sample targets for sequencing were roughly 40,000-55,000 T-cell genomes. Clones were read by immunoSEQ multiplex PCR, and TCRdb kept only the in-frame ones, dropping some. The table includes about 15,000 clones, just under 85% detected once. After removal of 0 bases from V and 8 bases from J, the junction contained 7 bases not matched to a gene. Looked up from germline, CDR1 is LNHNV and CDR2 is YYDKDF (reference sequence). CDR3 length equals 16 residues. J is TRBJ1-4 and V is TRBV15; the match to TRBD1 covers 9 bases. Specimen: unsorted PBMCs, collected just before starting antiretroviral therapy. The TCR comes from a man aged 35 to 55 with HIV. CDR3 DNA sequence: TGTGCCACCAGCAGAGACGGCGGGACAGGGACCGAAAAACTGTTTTTT. As protein: CATSRDGGTGTEKLFF.